The source of this T cell receptor beta chain is a study of CD8+ T cells in alopecia areata (dated by TCRdb to between 2018 and 2020). In terms of the full investigation: Treated patients were enrolled in an open-label pilot trial of oral tofacitinib, 5 to 10 mg twice daily, for moderate-to-severe alopecia areata. Patients received tofacitinib for 6 to 18 months and were then followed off drug for 6 months to check for delayed response and recurrence. In both human patients and the C3H/HeJ mouse model, the study applied high-throughput TCRbeta sequencing to look at T cell clonal expansion in alopecia areata. Human TCRbeta sequencing covered scalp tissue and sorted CD4+ and CD8+ peripheral blood T cells from patchy and totalis/universalis alopecia areata patients and healthy controls. Biopsies were taken from tofacitinib-treated patients at baseline and again at 4 and 24 weeks into treatment, and several of those patients also had a later scalp biopsy. Scalp clonality was compared across normal scalp (n=4), patchy alopecia areata scalp (n=8), and alopecia totalis/universalis scalp (n=8). The RNA source kit depended on sample type: the PAXgene miRNA kit for fixed scalp, the miRNeasy kit for PBMCs, and the RNeasy kit for mouse skin. TCRbeta CDR3 regions were amplified by immunoSEQ multiplex PCR using 35 Vbeta forward and 13 Jbeta reverse primers. Beyond this particular receptor, the publication reports: Compared with mice, TCR sequences shared between patients were less clear, possibly partly because of HLA diversity across the patient population. Resident alphabeta T cells in normal human skin are also sequenced, complicating scalp TCR repertoire analysis, unlike mouse skin dominated by gammadelta T cells. Compared with normal scalp, lesional scalp had higher clonality and more expanded CD8+ clones, particularly in alopecia totalis/universalis, a pattern that suggests antigenic drive.

This clone turned up a few times. Its binding antigen is unknown. Base qualities are not at hand, and no much larger clone is one base apart. Libraries were prepared through the immunoSEQ multiplex PCR assay. RNA was extracted from all samples and reverse transcribed into cDNA, which served as template for TCR sequencing. First-strand cDNA was synthesized with SuperScript III using a 2:1 mix of oligo-dT and random hexamers. Amplification bias was assessed with a synthetic immune receptor repertoire, and residual bias was removed computationally. The authors' pipeline ran thus. Raw reads were preprocessed for error removal, and CDR3 was defined according to IMGT conventions as running from the conserved cysteine to phenylalanine. Clonality was computed as 1 minus the Shannon entropy, with the entropy normalized by log2 of the number of productive unique TCRs. Whether scalp clones were CD4 or CD8 was inferred by matching scalp TCRbeta sequences against CD4 and CD8 repertoires sorted from blood. Imported from immuneACCESS, the table was reduced by TCRdb to in-frame sequences with V and J called. These copies leave out some clones; in studies compared against another copy, an unresolved V gene accounts for under half, and the cause of the remainder is not known. V, J and clone size reflect that table, while D and trimming were determined from the DNA. In this sample the table shows 160,000 or so clones, under 60% of which occur a single time. Approximately 19% of the sample is taken by the ten largest.

The CDR3 sequence holds 16 residues, the cysteine and phenylalanine included. Left in the record is the CDR3 DNA by itself, 48 bases read in frame from the first base. V ends up 7 bases short and J 4 bases short, with an unmatched junction base count of 14. The germline V gene (reference sequence) yields SEHNR for CDR1 and FQNEAQ for CDR2. Read against the paper, the sample's time point label means: baseline before oral tofacitinib. Lesional scalp punch biopsies and peripheral blood were collected from alopecia areata patients. PBMCs were separated by density centrifugation and stained for CD3, CD4 and CD8, after which CD4+ and CD8+ T cells were sorted on a FACSAria.

The receptor comes from a human donor with alopecia areata. The sequencing used CD8+ T cells sorted from blood, collected at week 0. Recombination linked TRBV7-9 to TRBJ1-1, and 8 bases in between align with TRBD1. The base sequence is TGTGCCAGCACCCAGACCGGACAGGGAGGATTCACTGAAGCTTTCTTT. Its amino acids are CASTQTGQGGFTEAFF.